This T cell receptor beta chain was recovered during a study of cytomegalovirus exposure and HLA in healthy donors. Broader study findings: A later analysis reportedly identified an Asian-associated ancestry cluster as carrying fewer N-insertions than the roughly 700-donor mean. Near-uniform donor sequencing depth was presumed by presence/absence analyses.

PCR used 60 Vbeta primers and 13 Jbeta primers. TCRdb's table, derived via immunoSEQ multiplex PCR, lists solely in-frame clones and lacks some. The sample lists roughly 200,000 clones, roughly 85% occurring once. In regard to this clone: Its antigen remains unidentified.

The CDR3 has 14 residues. Trimming cost V 0 bases and J 4 bases, with 10 bases left between them. The germline V gene has CDR1 SGHNT and CDR2 YYREEE (reference sequence). The sequence was collected from a woman aged 40 to 50 in good health and CMV-seronegative. The sequencing sample was made of PBMCs. The J gene is TRBJ1-2, the V gene TRBV5-4; D is uncertain. CDR3 sequence reads: CASSLDTGGYGYTF. The CDR3 DNA reads TGTGCCAGCAGCTTGGATACGGGAGGCTATGGCTACACCTTC.